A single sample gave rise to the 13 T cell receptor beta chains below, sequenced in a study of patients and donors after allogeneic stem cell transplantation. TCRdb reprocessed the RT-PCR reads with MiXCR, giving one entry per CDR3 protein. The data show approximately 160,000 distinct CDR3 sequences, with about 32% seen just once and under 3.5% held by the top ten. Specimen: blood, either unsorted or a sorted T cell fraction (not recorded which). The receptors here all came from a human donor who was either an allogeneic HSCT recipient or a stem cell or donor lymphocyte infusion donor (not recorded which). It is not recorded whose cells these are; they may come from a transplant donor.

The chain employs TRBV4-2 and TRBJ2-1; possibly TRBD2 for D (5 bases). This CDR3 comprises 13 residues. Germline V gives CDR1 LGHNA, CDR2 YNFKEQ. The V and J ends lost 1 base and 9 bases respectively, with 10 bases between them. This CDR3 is CASSQADEGEQFF. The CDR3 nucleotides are TGTGCCAGCAGCCAAGCCGACGAGGGTGAGCAGTTCTTC.

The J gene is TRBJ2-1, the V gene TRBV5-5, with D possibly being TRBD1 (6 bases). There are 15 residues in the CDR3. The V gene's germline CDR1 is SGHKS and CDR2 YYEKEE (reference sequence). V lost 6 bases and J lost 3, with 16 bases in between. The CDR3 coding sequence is TGTGCCAGCACCATCGACAGGTCAGTCTACAATGAGCAGTTCTTC. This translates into CASTIDRSVYNEQFF.

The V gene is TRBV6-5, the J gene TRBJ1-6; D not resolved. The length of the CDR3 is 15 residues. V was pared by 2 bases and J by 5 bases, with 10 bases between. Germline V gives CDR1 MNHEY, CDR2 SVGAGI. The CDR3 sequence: CASSYGTGNNSPLHF. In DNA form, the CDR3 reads TGTGCCAGCAGTTACGGTACGGGGAATAATTCACCCCTCCACTTT.

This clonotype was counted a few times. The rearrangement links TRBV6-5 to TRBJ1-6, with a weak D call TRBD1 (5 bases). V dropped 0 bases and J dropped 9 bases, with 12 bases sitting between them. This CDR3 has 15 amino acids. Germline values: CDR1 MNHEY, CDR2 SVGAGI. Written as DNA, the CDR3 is TGTGCCAGCAGTTACTCTTCGGGGGGAGCTTCACCCCTCCACTTT. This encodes CASSYSSGGASPLHF.

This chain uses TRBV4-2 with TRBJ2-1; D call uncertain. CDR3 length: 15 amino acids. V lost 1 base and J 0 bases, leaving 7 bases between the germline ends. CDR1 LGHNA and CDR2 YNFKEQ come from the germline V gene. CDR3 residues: CASSQGRSSYNEQFF. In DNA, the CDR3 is TGTGCCAGCAGCCAAGGGCGTTCCTCCTACAATGAGCAGTTCTTC.

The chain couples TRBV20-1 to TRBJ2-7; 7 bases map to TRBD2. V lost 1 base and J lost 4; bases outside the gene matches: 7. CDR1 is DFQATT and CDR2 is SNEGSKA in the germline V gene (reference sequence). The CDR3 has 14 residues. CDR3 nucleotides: TGCAGTGCTAGAGTTTTTGCGGGGGTATACGAGCAGTACTTC. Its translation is CSARVFAGVYEQYF.

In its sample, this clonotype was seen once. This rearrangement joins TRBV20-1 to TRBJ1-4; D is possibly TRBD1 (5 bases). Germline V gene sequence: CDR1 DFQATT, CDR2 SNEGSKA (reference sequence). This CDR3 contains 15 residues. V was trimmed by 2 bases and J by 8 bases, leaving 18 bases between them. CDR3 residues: CSARPLGAQEEKLFF. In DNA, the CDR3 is TGCAGTGCTAGACCGCTCGGGGCCCAAGAGGAAAAACTGTTTTTT.

The CDR3 reads CASSKWTSGKAYNEQFF. DNA for the CDR3: TGTGCCAGCAGCAAGTGGACTAGCGGGAAGGCCTACAATGAGCAGTTCTTC. The rearrangement links TRBV9 to TRBJ2-1; 12 positions agree with TRBD2. The CDR3 is 17 residues long. V shed 4 bases, J shed 2 bases, and the junction held 7 bases outside the gene matches. Per germline, CDR1 SGDLS and CDR2 YYNGEE.

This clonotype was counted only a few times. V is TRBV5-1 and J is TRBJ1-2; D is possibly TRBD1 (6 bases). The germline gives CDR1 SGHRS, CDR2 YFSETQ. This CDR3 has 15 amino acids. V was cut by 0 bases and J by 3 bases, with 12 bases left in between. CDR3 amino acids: CASSLDRAWDYGYTF. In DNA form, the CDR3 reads TGCGCCAGCAGCTTGGACAGGGCTTGGGACTATGGCTACACCTTC.

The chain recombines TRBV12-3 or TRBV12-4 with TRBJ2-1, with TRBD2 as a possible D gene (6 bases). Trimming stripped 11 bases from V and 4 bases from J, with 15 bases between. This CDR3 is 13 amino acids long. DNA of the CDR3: TGTGCCTCGGAAGGTAGCGGTTACAATGAGCAGTTCTTC. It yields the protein CASEGSGYNEQFF.

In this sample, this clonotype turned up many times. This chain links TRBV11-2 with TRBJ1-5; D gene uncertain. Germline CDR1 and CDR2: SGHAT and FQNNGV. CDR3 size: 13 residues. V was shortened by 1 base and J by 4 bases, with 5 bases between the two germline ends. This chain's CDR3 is CASSLADNQPQHF. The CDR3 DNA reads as TGTGCCAGCAGCTTAGCCGATAATCAGCCCCAGCATTTT.

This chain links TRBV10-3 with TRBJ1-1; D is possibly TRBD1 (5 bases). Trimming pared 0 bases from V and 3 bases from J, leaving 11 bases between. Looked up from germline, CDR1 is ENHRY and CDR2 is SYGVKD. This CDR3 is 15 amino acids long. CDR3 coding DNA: TGTGCCATCAGTGAGTCAGGGGCATCGGACACTGAAGCTTTCTTT. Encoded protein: CAISESGASDTEAFF.

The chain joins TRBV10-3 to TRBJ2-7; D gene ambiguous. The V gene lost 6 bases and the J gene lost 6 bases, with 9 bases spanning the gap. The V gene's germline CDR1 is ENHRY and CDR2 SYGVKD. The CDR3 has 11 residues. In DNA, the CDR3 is TGTGCCATCAGCGGTGGACCCGAGCAGTACTTC. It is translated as CAISGGPEQYF.